This TCR beta chain was sequenced for a study of cytomegalovirus exposure and HLA in healthy donors. Whole-study findings and limits: In an earlier analysis, most TCR beta V segments were productive about 87% or about 30% of the time.

The CDR3 extends over 15 amino acids. CDR1 and CDR2 (germline): LNHDA, SQIVND (reference sequence). V was clipped by 3 bases and J by 4 bases; unmatched bases: 6. The PCR employed 60 Vbeta primers together with 13 Jbeta primers. The data were produced by immunoSEQ multiplex PCR, yet TCRdb's version contains in-frame clones alone and is incomplete. The table has 80,000 or so clones, around 79% seen once. Of note for this clone: As yet, its antigen is unknown.

The chain combines TRBV19 with TRBJ1-1, with 9 bases lining up with TRBD1. The TCR was taken from a man in his forties or fifties in good health and CMV-seronegative. The sequencing sample was made of PBMCs. The CDR3 reads CASSITGGAGTEAFF. The DNA of the CDR3 is TGTGCCAGTAGTATTACAGGGGGCGCAGGCACTGAAGCTTTCTTT.